One sample yielded the 8 T cell receptor beta chains listed below, sequenced in a study of blood T cell repertoires in COVID-19. Libraries were prepared by immunoSEQ multiplex PCR; TCRdb keeps only in-frame clonotypes and omits some of them. The sample holds about 190,000 clones; 70% to 90% are singletons and the top ten take approximately 21%. The sample comprised peripheral blood. These receptors were taken from a man aged 55 to 70 with active or convalescent COVID-19.

This clone appeared a single time. The CDR3 is CATRGDRDGAFF. The CDR3 DNA sequence: TGTGCCACCAGAGGGGACAGGGACGGAGCTTTCTTT. V gene TRBV24-1 combines with J gene TRBJ1-1; TRBD1 agrees at 9 bases. This CDR3 is built from 12 residues. The ends lost 7 bases at V and 10 bases at J; junction bases unmatched: 6. Germline CDR1 KGHDR, CDR2 SFDVKD.

This clone was detected only a few times. V usage is TRBV6-5 and J usage is TRBJ1-1; D call uncertain. This CDR3 comprises 11 residues. Trimming took 2 bases from V and 5 from J, leaving 3 bases between them. Germline CDR1 is MNHEY and CDR2 is SVGAGI. CDR3 sequence (DNA): TGTGCCAGCAGTTACGCGACTGAAGCTTTCTTT. This codes for CASSYATEAFF.

The V call is TRBV18, the J call TRBJ1-1; the D is unclear. Germline CDR1 reads KGHSH; CDR2 reads LQKENI. This CDR3 has 16 residues. V was clipped by 2 bases and J by 0 bases, with 13 bases between them. The CDR3: CASSPGRSVLNTEAFF. For the CDR3, the DNA is TGTGCCAGCTCACCAGGCAGGTCCGTTTTGAACACTGAAGCTTTCTTT.

The V and J genes are TRBV6-5 and TRBJ1-1; TRBD1 is a possible D gene (6 bases). The V and J ends lost 6 bases and 0 bases respectively, with 11 bases between them. The germline V gene encodes CDR1 MNHEY and CDR2 SVGAGI. The CDR3 has 14 residues. CDR3: CASSPRGLNTEAFF. CDR3 nucleotide sequence: TGTGCCAGCAGCCCAAGGGGGTTGAACACTGAAGCTTTCTTT.

CDR3 nucleotides: TGTGCCAGCAGCCACGGGACAGGGGGCGCGGAGGAGCAGTACTTC. Translating gives CASSHGTGGAEEQYF. The V call is TRBV3-1 (or the pseudogene TRBV3-2), the J call TRBJ2-7; TRBD1 agrees at 12 bases. The germline V gene encodes CDR1 LGHDT and CDR2 YNNKEL (reference sequence). This CDR3 has 15 amino acids. With 3 bases clipped from V and 7 bases from J, the junction kept 7 bases outside the gene matches.

The rearrangement uses TRBV6-5 and TRBJ2-7; 12 positions match TRBD1. The J segment lost 4 bases and the V segment lost 6 bases, leaving 4 bases of the junction unmatched. CDR1 is MNHEY, CDR2 SVGAGI, per germline. The CDR3 has 14 residues. The CDR3 loop reads CASSLGQGAYEQYF. CDR3 sequence (DNA): TGTGCCAGCAGCCTGGGACAGGGGGCATACGAGCAGTACTTC.

The V call is TRBV12-3 or TRBV12-4, the J call TRBJ2-7; D perhaps matches TRBD2 (5 bases). The V and J ends lost 6 bases and 4 bases respectively, with 13 bases between them. The CDR3 has 13 residues. Written as DNA, the CDR3 is TGTGCCAGCAGCCAAAGAAGCGGTTACGAGCAGTACTTC. Its translation: CASSQRSGYEQYF.

The count of this clone is one. V gene TRBV25-1 combines with J gene TRBJ2-2; a weak D match, TRBD2 (7 bases). The CDR3 length is 15 residues. Germline-derived CDR1 and CDR2 are MGHDK and SYGVNS. V was trimmed by 5 bases and J by 3 bases, leaving 13 bases between them. The CDR3 loop reads CASSSLGGHTGELFF. The CDR3 DNA follows: TGTGCCAGCAGTTCCCTGGGGGGGCACACCGGGGAGCTGTTTTTT.